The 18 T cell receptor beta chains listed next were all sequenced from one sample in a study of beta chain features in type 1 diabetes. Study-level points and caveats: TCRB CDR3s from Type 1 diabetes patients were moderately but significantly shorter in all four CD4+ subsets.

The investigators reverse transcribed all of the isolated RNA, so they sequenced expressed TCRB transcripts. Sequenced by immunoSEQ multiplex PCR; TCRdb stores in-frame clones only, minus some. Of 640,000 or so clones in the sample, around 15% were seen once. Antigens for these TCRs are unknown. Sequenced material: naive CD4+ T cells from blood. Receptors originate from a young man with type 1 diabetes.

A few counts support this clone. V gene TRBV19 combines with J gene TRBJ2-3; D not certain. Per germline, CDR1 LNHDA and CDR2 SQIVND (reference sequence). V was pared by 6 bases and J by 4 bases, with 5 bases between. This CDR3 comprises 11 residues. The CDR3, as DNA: TGTGCCAGTAGCAGCGCAGATACGCAGTATTTT. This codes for CASSSADTQYF.

The CDR3 sequence: CASSLGPLNTEAFF. The CDR3 nucleotides read TGTGCCAGCAGCTTAGGGCCACTGAACACTGAAGCTTTCTTT. The V and J genes are TRBV5-6 and TRBJ1-1; no clear D. The CDR3 has 14 residues. Between the trimmed V and J ends, which lost 2 bases and 0 bases, there was a span of 8 bases. Germline-derived CDR1 and CDR2 are SGHDT and YYEEEE.

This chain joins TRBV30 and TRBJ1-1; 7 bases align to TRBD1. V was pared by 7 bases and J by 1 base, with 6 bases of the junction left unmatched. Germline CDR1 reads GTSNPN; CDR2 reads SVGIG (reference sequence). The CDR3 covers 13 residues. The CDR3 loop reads CASTGQQNTEAFF. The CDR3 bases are TGTGCCTCTACGGGACAGCAGAACACTGAAGCTTTCTTT.

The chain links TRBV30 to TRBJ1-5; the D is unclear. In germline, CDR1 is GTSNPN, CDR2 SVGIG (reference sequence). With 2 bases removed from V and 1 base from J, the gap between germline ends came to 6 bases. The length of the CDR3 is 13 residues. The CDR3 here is CAWSLVSNQPQHF. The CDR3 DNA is TGTGCCTGGAGTCTGGTAAGCAATCAGCCCCAGCATTTT.

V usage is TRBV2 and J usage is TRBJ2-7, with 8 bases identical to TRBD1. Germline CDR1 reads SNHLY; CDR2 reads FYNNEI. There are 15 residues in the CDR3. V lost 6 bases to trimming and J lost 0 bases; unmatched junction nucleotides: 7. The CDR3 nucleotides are TGTGCCAGCAGGGAGGACAGGGATATCTCCTACGAGCAGTACTTC. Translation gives CASREDRDISYEQYF. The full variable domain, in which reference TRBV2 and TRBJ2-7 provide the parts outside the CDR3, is EPEVTQTPSHQVTQMGQEVILRCVPISNHLYFYWYRQILGQKVEFLVSFYNNEISEKSEIFDDQFSVERPDGSNFTLKIRSTKLEDSAMYFCASREDRDISYEQYFGPGTRLTVT.

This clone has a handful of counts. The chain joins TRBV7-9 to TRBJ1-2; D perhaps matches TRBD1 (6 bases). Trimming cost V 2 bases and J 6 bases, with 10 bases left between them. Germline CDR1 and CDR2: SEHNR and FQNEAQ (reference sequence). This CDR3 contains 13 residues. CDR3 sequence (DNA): TGTGCCAGCAGCTTATACAGGGTCGATGGCTACACCTTC. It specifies CASSLYRVDGYTF. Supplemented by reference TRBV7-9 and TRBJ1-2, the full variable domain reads DTGVSQNPRHKITKRGQNVTFRCDPISEHNRLYWYRQTLGQGPEFLTYFQNEAQLEKSRLLSDRFSAERPKGSFSTLEIQRTEQGDSAMYLCASSLYRVDGYTFGSGTRLTVV.

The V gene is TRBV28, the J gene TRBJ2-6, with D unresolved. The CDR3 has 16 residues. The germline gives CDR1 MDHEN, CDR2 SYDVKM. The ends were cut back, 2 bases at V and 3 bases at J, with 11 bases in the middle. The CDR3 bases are TGTGCCAGCAGTTTACAAGGCTCTTATGGGGCCAACGTCCTGACTTTC. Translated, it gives CASSLQGSYGANVLTF.

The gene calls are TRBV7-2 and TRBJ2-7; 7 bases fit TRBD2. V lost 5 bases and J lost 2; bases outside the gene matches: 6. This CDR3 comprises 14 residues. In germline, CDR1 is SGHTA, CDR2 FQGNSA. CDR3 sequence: CASSPEAGTYEQYF. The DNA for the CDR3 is TGTGCCAGCAGCCCAGAAGCGGGAACCTACGAGCAGTACTTC.

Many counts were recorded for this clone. This chain's CDR3 is CAPHKKDRDTEAFF. In DNA form, the CDR3 reads TGTGCCCCCCATAAGAAGGACAGGGACACTGAAGCTTTCTTT. The chain carries TRBV2 and TRBJ1-1, with TRBD1 matching over 8 bases. This CDR3 has 14 amino acids. J gave up 3 bases and V 11 bases, and 11 bases lay outside the gene matches. The germline V gene encodes CDR1 SNHLY and CDR2 FYNNEI.

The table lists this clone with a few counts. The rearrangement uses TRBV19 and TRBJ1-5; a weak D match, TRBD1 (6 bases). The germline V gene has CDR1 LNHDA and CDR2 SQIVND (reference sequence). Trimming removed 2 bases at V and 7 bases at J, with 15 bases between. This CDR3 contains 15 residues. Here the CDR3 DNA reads TGTGCCAGTAGTATACCCGGACAGACGGGACAGCCCCAGCATTTT. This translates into CASSIPGQTGQPQHF.

CDR3 residues: CASTQGGGLANEQFF. The DNA for the CDR3 is TGTGCCAGCACCCAGGGTGGGGGGTTGGCCAATGAGCAGTTCTTC. V gene TRBV7-6 combines with J gene TRBJ2-1; a possible D gene is TRBD2 (6 bases). The V end lost 7 bases, the J end lost 6 bases, and 19 bases lay between the germline ends. CDR3 length: 15 amino acids. Per the germline V gene, CDR1 is SGHVS and CDR2 is FNYEAQ.

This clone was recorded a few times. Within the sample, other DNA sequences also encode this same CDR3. CDR3 loop: CASSLGLADYNEQFF. Here the CDR3 DNA reads TGTGCCAGCAGCTTAGGGCTAGCGGATTACAATGAGCAGTTCTTC. This sequence joins TRBV7-2 and TRBJ2-1; 7 bases fit TRBD2. This CDR3 spans 15 amino acids. After removal of 1 base from V and 4 bases from J, the junction contained 4 bases not matched to a gene. Germline V CDR1 and CDR2: SGHTA, FQGNSA.

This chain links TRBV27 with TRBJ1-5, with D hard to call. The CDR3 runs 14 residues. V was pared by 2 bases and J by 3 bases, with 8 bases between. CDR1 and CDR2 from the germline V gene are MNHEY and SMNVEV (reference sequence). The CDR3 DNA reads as TGTGCCAGCAGTTTAGGCCCGATCAATCAGCCCCAGCATTTT. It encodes CASSLGPINQPQHF.

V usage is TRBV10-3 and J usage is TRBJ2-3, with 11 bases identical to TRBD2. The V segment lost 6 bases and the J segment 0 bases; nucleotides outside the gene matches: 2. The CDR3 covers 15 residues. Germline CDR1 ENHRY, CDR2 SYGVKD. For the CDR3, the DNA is TGTGCCATCAGGGGGACTAGCGGTAGCACAGATACGCAGTATTTT. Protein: CAIRGTSGSTDTQYF.

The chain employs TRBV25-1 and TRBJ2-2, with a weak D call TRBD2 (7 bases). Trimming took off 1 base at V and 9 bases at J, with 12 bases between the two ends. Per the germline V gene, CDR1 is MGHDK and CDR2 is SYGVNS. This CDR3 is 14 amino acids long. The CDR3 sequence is CASSELGGGRELFF. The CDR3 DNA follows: TGTGCCAGCAGTGAATTGGGAGGGGGAAGGGAGCTGTTTTTT.

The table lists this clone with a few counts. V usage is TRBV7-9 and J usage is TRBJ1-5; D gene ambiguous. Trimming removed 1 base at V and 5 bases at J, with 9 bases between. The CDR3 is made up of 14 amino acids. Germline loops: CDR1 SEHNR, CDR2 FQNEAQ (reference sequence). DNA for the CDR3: TGTGCCAGCAGCTTAGGGGCAATAGATCAGCCCCAGCATTTT. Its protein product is CASSLGAIDQPQHF.

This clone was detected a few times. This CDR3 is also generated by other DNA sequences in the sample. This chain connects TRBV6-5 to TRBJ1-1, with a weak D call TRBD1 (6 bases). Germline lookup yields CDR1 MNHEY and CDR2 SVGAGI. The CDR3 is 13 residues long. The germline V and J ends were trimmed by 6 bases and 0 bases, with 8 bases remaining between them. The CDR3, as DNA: TGTGCCAGCAGCAGGGGCATGAACACTGAAGCTTTCTTT. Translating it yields CASSRGMNTEAFF.

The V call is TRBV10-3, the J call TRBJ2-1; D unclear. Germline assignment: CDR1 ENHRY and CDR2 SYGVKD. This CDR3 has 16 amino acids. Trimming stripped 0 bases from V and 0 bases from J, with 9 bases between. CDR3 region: CAISESRTRSYNEQFF. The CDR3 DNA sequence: TGTGCCATCAGTGAGTCGAGGACCCGCTCCTACAATGAGCAGTTCTTC.